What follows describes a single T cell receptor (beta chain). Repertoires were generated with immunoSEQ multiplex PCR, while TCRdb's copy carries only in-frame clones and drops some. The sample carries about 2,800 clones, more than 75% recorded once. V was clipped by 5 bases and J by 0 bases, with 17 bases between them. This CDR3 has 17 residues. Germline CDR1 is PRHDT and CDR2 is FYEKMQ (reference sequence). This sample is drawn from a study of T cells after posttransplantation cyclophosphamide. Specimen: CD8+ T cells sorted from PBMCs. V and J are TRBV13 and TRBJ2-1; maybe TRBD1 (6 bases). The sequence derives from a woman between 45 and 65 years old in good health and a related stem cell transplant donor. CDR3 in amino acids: CASSTRQDLLSYNEQFF. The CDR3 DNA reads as TGTGCCAGCAGCACCCGACAGGACCTCCTCTCCTACAATGAGCAGTTCTTC.